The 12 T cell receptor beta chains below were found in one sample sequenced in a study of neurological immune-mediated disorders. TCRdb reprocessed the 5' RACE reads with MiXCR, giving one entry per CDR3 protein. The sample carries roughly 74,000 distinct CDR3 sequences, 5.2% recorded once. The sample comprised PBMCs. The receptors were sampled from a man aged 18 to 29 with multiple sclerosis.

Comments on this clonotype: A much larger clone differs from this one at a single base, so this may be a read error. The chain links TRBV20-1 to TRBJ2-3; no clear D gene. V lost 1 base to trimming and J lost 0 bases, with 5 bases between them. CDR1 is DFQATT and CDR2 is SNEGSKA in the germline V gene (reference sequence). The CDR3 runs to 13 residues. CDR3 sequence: CSARVISTDTQYF. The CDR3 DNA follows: TGCAGTGCTAGAGTCATTAGCACAGATACGCAGTATTTT.

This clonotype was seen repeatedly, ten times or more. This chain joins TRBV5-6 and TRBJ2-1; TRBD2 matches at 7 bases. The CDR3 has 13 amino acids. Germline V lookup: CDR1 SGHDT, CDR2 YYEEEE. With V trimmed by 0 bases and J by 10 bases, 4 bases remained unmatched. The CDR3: CASSLGSGREQFF. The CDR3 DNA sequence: TGTGCCAGCAGCTTGGGATCCGGGAGGGAGCAGTTCTTC.

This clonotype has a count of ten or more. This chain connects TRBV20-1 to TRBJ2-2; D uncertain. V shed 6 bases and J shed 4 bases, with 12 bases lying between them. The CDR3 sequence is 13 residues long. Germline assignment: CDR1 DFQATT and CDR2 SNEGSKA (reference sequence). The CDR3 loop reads CSAAERLTGELFF. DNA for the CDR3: TGCAGTGCCGCTGAGCGTCTCACCGGGGAGCTGTTTTTT.

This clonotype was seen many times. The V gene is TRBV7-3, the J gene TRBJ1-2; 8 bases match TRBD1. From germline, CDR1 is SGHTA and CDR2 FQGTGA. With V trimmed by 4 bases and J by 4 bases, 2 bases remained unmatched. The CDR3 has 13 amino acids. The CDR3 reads CASSSGQGYGYTF. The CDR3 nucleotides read TGTGCCAGCAGCTCAGGACAGGGCTATGGCTACACCTTC.

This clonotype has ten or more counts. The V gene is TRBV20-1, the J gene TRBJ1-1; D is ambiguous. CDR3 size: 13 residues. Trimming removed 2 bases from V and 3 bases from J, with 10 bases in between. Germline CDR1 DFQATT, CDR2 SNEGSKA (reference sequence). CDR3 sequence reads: CSARREADTEAFF. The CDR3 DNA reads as TGCAGTGCTAGACGGGAGGCGGACACTGAAGCTTTCTTT.

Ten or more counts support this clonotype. The CDR3: CASSPLGNEQYF. The CDR3 nucleotides are TGTGCCAGCAGCCCCCTCGGCAACGAGCAGTACTTC. The V gene is TRBV28, the J gene TRBJ2-7; D is ambiguous. The V gene's germline CDR1 is MDHEN and CDR2 SYDVKM. The V gene lost 6 bases and the J gene lost 5 bases, with 11 bases spanning the gap. The CDR3 contains 12 residues.

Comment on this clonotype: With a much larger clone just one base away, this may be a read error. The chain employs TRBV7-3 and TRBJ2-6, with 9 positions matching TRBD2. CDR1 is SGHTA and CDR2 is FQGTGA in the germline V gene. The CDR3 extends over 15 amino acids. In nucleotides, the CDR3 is TGTGCCAGCAGCCCGGGACTAGCTGGGGCCAAAGTCCTGACTTTC. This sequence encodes CASSPGLAGAKVLTF. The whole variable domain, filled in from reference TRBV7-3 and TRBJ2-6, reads GAGVSQTPSNKVTEKGKYVELRCDPISGHTALYWYRQSLGQGPEFLIYFQGTGAADDSGLPNDRFFAVRPEGSVSTLKIQRTERGDSAVYLCASSPGLAGAKVLTFGAGSRLTVL.

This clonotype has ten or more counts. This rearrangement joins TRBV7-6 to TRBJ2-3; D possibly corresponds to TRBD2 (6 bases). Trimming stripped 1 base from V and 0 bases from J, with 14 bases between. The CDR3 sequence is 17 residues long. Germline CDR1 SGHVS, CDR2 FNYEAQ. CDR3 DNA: TGTGCCAGCAGCTTAGGGTGGGGCGGGATGAGCACAGATACGCAGTATTTT. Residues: CASSLGWGGMSTDTQYF.

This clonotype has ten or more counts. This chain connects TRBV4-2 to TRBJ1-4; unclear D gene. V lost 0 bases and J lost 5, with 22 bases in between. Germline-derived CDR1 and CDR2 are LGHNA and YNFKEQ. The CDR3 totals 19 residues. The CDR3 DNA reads TGTGCCAGCAGCCAAGATTCAACGGGTCGGGCGTCAGTAAATGAAAAACTGTTTTTT. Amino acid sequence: CASSQDSTGRASVNEKLFF.

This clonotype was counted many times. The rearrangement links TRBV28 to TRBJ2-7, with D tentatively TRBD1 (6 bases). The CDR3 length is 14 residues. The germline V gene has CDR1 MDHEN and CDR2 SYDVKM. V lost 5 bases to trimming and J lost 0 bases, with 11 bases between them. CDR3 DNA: TGTGCCAGCAGTCGGACAGTTAGCTCCTACGAGCAGTACTTC. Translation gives CASSRTVSSYEQYF. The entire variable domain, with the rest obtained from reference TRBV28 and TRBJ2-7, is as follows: DVKVTQSSRYLVKRTGEKVFLECVQDMDHENMFWYRQDPGLGLRLIYFSYDVKMKEKGDIPEGYSVSREKKERFSLILESASTNQTSMYLCASSRTVSSYEQYFGPGTRLTVT.

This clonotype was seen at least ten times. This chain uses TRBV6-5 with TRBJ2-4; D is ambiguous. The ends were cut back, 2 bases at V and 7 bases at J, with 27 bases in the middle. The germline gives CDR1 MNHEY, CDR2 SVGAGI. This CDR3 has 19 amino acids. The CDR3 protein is CASSYTISGSTPNTNIQYF. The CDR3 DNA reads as TGTGCCAGCAGTTACACTATTAGTGGCAGTACCCCGAACACCAACATTCAGTACTTC.

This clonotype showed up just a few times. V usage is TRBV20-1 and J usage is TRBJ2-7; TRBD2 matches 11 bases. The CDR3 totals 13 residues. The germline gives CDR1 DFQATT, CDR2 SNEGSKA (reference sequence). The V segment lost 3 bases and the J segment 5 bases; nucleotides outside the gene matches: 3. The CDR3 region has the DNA TGCAGTGCTAGTATACTAGCGGGGGACGAGCAGTACTTC. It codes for CSASILAGDEQYF.